Detailed here is one TCR beta chain. Its specificity is not known. TCRdb re-derived calls from the 5' RACE reads in MiXCR, one entry per CDR3 protein. This sample yields 520,000 or so distinct CDR3 sequences, of which about 20% are seen a single time; around 0.9% belongs to the top ten. Per the germline V gene, CDR1 is SGHVS and CDR2 is FNYEAQ. There are 17 residues in the CDR3. The J segment lost 0 bases and the V segment lost 4 bases, leaving 1 base of the junction unmatched. The data stem from a study of identical twins. Study-wide results and limits: Sharing of beta out-of-frame sequences by twins showed a weaker excess.

These sequences were also reported in another study, on T cells expressing NK-cell markers. That report adds: Underlying the TCR beta repertoires were sorted CD3+CD56+NKG2C+, CD3+CD56+NKG2C- and CD3+CD56-NKG2C+ T cells. Researchers report these clonotypes also headed the CD3+CD56-NKG2C+ fraction in several donors.

The rearrangement joins TRBV7-6 to TRBJ2-2; 14 bases agree with TRBD2. This sequence originates from a woman aged 18-29 years in good health. Sequences were obtained from CD4+ T cells sorted from blood. In DNA, the CDR3 is TGTGCCAGCAGCTGGGGACTAGCGGGAGCGAACACCGGGGAGCTGTTTTTT. Encoded protein: CASSWGLAGANTGELFF. The complete variable domain, with remaining parts taken from reference TRBV7-6 and TRBJ2-2, reads GAGVSQSPRYKVTKRGQDVALRCDPISGHVSLYWYRQALGQGPEFLTYFNYEAQQDKSGLPNDRFSAERPEGSISTLTIQRTEQRDSAMYRCASSWGLAGANTGELFFGEGSRLTVL.